This TCR beta chain was sequenced during a study of blood T cell repertoires in COVID-19. Study as a whole: Samples representing acute and convalescent COVID-19 were sourced from the United States, Italy and Spain. PBMCs, B-cell-depleted T cells, or T cells were the source of the cDNA or gDNA that made up the material.

Per the authors' pipeline: Counts of nucleated cells, estimated from reference gene primer amplification, were obtained. The protocol was immunoSEQ multiplex PCR, while the TCRdb copy is restricted to in-frame clones and leaves out a portion. V, J and clone size are taken as reported in that table, and D and trimming were inferred from the DNA itself. This table has 120,000 to 150,000 clones, 84% appearing once. This clone appeared a few times. Patients from Seattle were sampled longitudinally, starting during active infection. This CDR3 has 13 amino acids. The germline V and J ends were trimmed by 5 bases and 6 bases, with 10 bases remaining between them. CDR1 and CDR2 from the germline V gene are SEHNR and FQNEAQ (reference sequence).

The gene calls are TRBV7-9 and TRBJ1-4; D is unresolved. This TCR was sampled from a man aged 25 to 40 with COVID-19, enrolled during active disease. The sequencing sample was made of peripheral blood. Here the CDR3 reads CASSPRRDEKLFF. The CDR3 DNA reads TGTGCCAGCAGCCCCCGTCGAGATGAAAAACTGTTTTTT.